The clone carrying this T cell receptor (beta chain) was detected only a few times. Its antigen is unidentified. These data originate in a study of cytomegalovirus exposure and HLA in healthy donors. Findings and caveats of the study: Common viral pathogens seemed to be connected with several of the most significant clusters, according to a later analysis. Based on reports, TCR beta sequences accurately predicted HLA-A and HLA-B alleles for most subjects.

The PCR ran on 60 Vbeta and 13 Jbeta primers. Only in-frame clones appear in the TCRdb table, and some are missing; sequencing was by immunoSEQ multiplex PCR. The sample carries some 180,000 clones, 75% to 90% recorded once. This TCR derives from a boy aged 2 to 9 in good health and CMV-seronegative. Sequencing input: PBMCs.

CDR3 in DNA: TGTGCCAGCAGCCCGGGGGAGCCCGGGGAGCTGTTTTTT. This sequence encodes CASSPGEPGELFF. The V call is TRBV7-7, the J call TRBJ2-2; D is possibly TRBD2 (6 bases). CDR1 and CDR2 (germline): SSHAT, FNYEAQ (reference sequence). The ends were cut back, 5 bases at V and 6 bases at J, with 10 bases in the middle. This CDR3 has 13 amino acids.